Listed here are 2 T cell receptor beta chains from one sample, sequenced in a study of shared clonotypes between healthy human individuals. The data were produced by immunoSEQ multiplex PCR, yet TCRdb's version contains in-frame clones alone and is incomplete. The sample shows about 730,000 clones, 72% of them seen only once. Sequencing used memory CD4+ T cells sorted from blood. Noted subset: CD45RA-negative fraction. The origin of the receptors is a woman in her 30s in good health.

This clone was seen a single time. The sample has other DNA sequences that encode this CDR3 too. The chain carries TRBV28 and TRBJ2-1, with 7 bases aligning to TRBD2. CDR3 length: 14 amino acids. Trimming cost V 2 bases and J 2 bases; bases outside gene matches: 0. Germline loops: CDR1 MDHEN, CDR2 SYDVKM. For the CDR3, the DNA is TGTGCCAGCAGTTTAAGCGGGACCTACAATGAGCAGTTCTTC. Protein sequence: CASSLSGTYNEQFF.

Worth noting for this clone: Other DNA variants within this sample encode the same CDR3. The CDR3 is CASNQGTEAFF. Written as DNA, the CDR3 is TGTGCCAGCAACCAGGGAACTGAAGCTTTCTTT. The rearrangement links TRBV7-9 to TRBJ1-1, with D possibly being TRBD1 (5 bases). Germline V gene data show CDR1 as SEHNR and CDR2 as FQNEAQ (reference sequence). The CDR3 loop spans 11 amino acids. V lost 7 bases, J lost 5 bases, and 8 bases lay in between.